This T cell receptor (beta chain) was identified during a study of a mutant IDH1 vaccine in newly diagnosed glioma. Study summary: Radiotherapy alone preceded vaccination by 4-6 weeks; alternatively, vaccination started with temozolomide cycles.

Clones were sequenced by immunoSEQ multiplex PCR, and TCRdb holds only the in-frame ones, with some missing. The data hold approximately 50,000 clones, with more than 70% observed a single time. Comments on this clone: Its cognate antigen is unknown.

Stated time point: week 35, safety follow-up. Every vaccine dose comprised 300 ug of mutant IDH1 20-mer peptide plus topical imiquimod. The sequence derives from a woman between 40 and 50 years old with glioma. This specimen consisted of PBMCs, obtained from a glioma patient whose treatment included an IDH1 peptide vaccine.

CDR3 DNA: TGTGCCAGCTCACCACCGAGCGGGGGCATCTACGAGCAGTACTTC. Translation gives CASSPPSGGIYEQYF. The rearrangement links TRBV18 to TRBJ2-7, with 8 bases lining up with TRBD2. The J segment lost 3 bases and the V segment lost 0 bases, leaving 4 bases of the junction unmatched. The CDR3 extends over 15 amino acids. Germline loops: CDR1 KGHSH, CDR2 LQKENI. The full variable domain, its missing parts supplied by reference TRBV18 and TRBJ2-7, is NAGVMQNPRHLVRRRGQEARLRCSPMKGHSHVYWYRQLPEEGLKFMVYLQKENIIDESGMPKERFSAEFPKEGPSILRIQQVVRGDSAAYFCASSPPSGGIYEQYFGPGTRLTVT.